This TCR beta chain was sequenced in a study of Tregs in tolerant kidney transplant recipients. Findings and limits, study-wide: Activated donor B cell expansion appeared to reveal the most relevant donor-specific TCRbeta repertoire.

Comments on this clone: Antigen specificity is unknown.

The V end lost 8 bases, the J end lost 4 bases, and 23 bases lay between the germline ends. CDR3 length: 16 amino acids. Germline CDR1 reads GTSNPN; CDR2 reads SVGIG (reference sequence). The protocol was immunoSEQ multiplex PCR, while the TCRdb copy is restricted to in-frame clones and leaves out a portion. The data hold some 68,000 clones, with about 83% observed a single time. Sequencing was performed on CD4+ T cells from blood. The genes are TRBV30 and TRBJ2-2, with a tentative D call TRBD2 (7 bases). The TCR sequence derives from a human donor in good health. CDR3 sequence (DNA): TGTGCCGGAGGGGGGGTTGGACTAGATGGCACCGGGGAGCTGTTTTTT. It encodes CAGGGVGLDGTGELFF.